One sample yielded the 32 T cell receptor beta chains listed below, sequenced in a study of CD8+ T cells in alopecia areata. Investigators isolated RNA and reverse transcribed it into cDNA to act as the sequencing template. Sequenced by immunoSEQ multiplex PCR; TCRdb stores in-frame clones only, minus some. The data show approximately 66,000 clones, about three fifths seen once. This specimen was CD8+ T cells sorted from blood, taken at week 0. Every receptor here comes from a human donor with alopecia areata.

This rearrangement joins TRBV19 to TRBJ2-1, with 9 positions matching TRBD1. Germline lookup yields CDR1 LNHDA and CDR2 SQIVND (reference sequence). Unmatched junction bases numbered 3, after V lost 0 bases and J lost 6 bases. This CDR3 has 15 residues. In nucleotides, the CDR3 is TGTGCCAGTAGTATAGATTTGGACAGGGGCAATGAGCAGTTCTTC. This translates into CASSIDLDRGNEQFF.

The chain couples TRBV4-3 to TRBJ2-1; 8 nucleotides match TRBD2. The V segment lost 4 bases and the J segment 9 bases; nucleotides outside the gene matches: 11. There are 15 residues in the CDR3. Germline-derived CDR1 and CDR2 are LGHNA and YSLEER. CDR3 in DNA: TGCGCCAGCAGCCCACCGGGACTAGGATCATCTGAGCAGTTCTTC. It is translated as CASSPPGLGSSEQFF.

This sequence joins TRBV7-9 and TRBJ1-5; 9 nucleotides agree with TRBD1. V shed 3 bases and J 4 bases; nucleotides not matched to a gene: 1. This CDR3 comprises 14 residues. Germline CDR1 reads SEHNR; CDR2 reads FQNEAQ (reference sequence). In nucleotides, the CDR3 is TGTGCCAGCAGCTTGGGGACAGGGAATCAGCCCCAGCATTTT. Translation gives CASSLGTGNQPQHF. Supplemented by reference TRBV7-9 and TRBJ1-5, the full variable domain reads DTGVSQNPRHKITKRGQNVTFRCDPISEHNRLYWYRQTLGQGPEFLTYFQNEAQLEKSRLLSDRFSAERPKGSFSTLEIQRTEQGDSAMYLCASSLGTGNQPQHFGDGTRLSIL.

V is TRBV7-9 and J is TRBJ1-1; D uncertain. With 1 base removed from V and 8 bases from J, the gap between germline ends came to 11 bases. Per the germline V gene, CDR1 is SEHNR and CDR2 is FQNEAQ (reference sequence). The CDR3 is made up of 13 amino acids. CDR3 amino acids: CASSLGVGAEAFF. CDR3 sequence (DNA): TGTGCCAGCAGCTTAGGGGTAGGAGCCGAAGCTTTCTTT. Full variable domain (outside the CDR3, taken from reference TRBV7-9 and TRBJ1-1): DTGVSQNPRHKITKRGQNVTFRCDPISEHNRLYWYRQTLGQGPEFLTYFQNEAQLEKSRLLSDRFSAERPKGSFSTLEIQRTEQGDSAMYLCASSLGVGAEAFFGQGTRLTVV.

The chain combines TRBV15 with TRBJ2-5; the match to TRBD2 covers 14 bases. The CDR3 consists of 16 residues. Germline loops: CDR1 LNHNV, CDR2 YYDKDF (reference sequence). J gave up 3 bases and V 3 bases, and 3 bases lay outside the gene matches. The CDR3 spells CATSRTSGGAEETQYF. Here the CDR3 DNA reads TGTGCCACCAGCAGGACTAGCGGGGGGGCCGAAGAGACCCAGTACTTC.

The rearrangement uses TRBV5-1 and TRBJ2-3, with 7 nucleotides matching TRBD1. Germline CDR1 SGHRS, CDR2 YFSETQ. J gave up 3 bases and V 2 bases, and 9 bases lay outside the gene matches. The CDR3 is 16 residues long. In nucleotides, the CDR3 is TGCGCCAGCAGCTTCGAGACAGGGAGATTAACAGATACGCAGTATTTT. Translated, it gives CASSFETGRLTDTQYF.

CDR3 nucleotide sequence: TGTGCCAGCAGCTTATCTTCACAGGGGGCGCAGGGTGGCTACACCTTC. Its translation is CASSLSSQGAQGGYTF. The rearrangement links TRBV7-9 to TRBJ1-2; 9 bases are a match to TRBD1. The ends lost 2 bases at V and 7 bases at J; junction bases unmatched: 11. CDR3 length: 16 amino acids. Germline lookup yields CDR1 SEHNR and CDR2 FQNEAQ (reference sequence).

V usage is TRBV30 and J usage is TRBJ1-1, with D unresolved. This CDR3 has 13 amino acids. Deletions cut 5 bases from V and 0 bases from J, with 10 bases between. Germline V gives CDR1 GTSNPN, CDR2 SVGIG (reference sequence). The CDR3 nucleotides are TGTGCCTGGGAACGTGGCTTGAACACTGAAGCTTTCTTT. This encodes CAWERGLNTEAFF. The complete variable domain, with remaining parts taken from reference TRBV30 and TRBJ1-1, reads SQTIHQWPATLVQPVGSPLSLECTVEGTSNPNLYWYRQAAGRGLQLLFYSVGIGQISSEVPQNLSASRPQDRQFILSSKKLLLSDSGFYLCAWERGLNTEAFFGQGTRLTVV.

This clone was counted a few times. This chain links TRBV4-1 with TRBJ2-5; D is tentatively TRBD1 or TRBD2 (6 bases each). Trimming cost V 2 bases and J 7 bases, with 23 bases left between them. The CDR3 consists of 17 residues. Germline V gene data show CDR1 as MGHRA and CDR2 as YSYEKL. The CDR3 protein is CASSQSPAGEVKGTQYF. DNA for the CDR3: TGCGCCAGCAGCCAAAGTCCGGCAGGGGAGGTGAAAGGGACCCAGTACTTC.

This clone was counted a single time. The chain uses TRBV7-7 and TRBJ2-5; 12 bases fit TRBD2. Per germline, CDR1 SSHAT and CDR2 FNYEAQ (reference sequence). The junction had 8 bases not matched to a gene; V was cut back by 5 bases and J by 4 bases. This CDR3 is 16 amino acids long. The CDR3 bases are TGTGCCAGCAGCCGAAGTGCGGGACTAGCGGGAGAGACCCAGTACTTC. It yields the protein CASSRSAGLAGETQYF.

The chain employs TRBV6-5 and TRBJ1-1, with no clear D. This CDR3 spans 14 amino acids. The germline V gene has CDR1 MNHEY and CDR2 SVGAGI. Trimming left V 2 bases short and J 4 bases short, with 11 bases between. CDR3 amino acids: CASSYLGGSTEAFF. CDR3 in DNA: TGTGCCAGCAGTTACCTCGGCGGGAGCACTGAAGCTTTCTTT.

V usage is TRBV5-6 and J usage is TRBJ2-2, with 7 bases aligning to TRBD2. After removal of 4 bases from V and 5 bases from J, the junction contained 11 bases not matched to a gene. CDR3 size: 16 residues. CDR1 and CDR2 (germline): SGHDT, YYEEEE. The CDR3 here is CASSPLGGERTGELFF. The CDR3 nucleotides read TGTGCCAGCAGCCCCCTGGGAGGGGAGAGGACCGGGGAGCTGTTTTTT.

This clone has only a few counts. This chain links TRBV15 with TRBJ2-5, with 10 bases that match TRBD1. Germline assignment: CDR1 LNHNV and CDR2 YYDKDF (reference sequence). This CDR3 is built from 14 residues. V trimming: 8 bases; J trimming: 7 bases; junction bases outside the gene matches: 10. The CDR3 protein is CATASLGQGRTQYF. The CDR3 DNA reads TGTGCCACCGCAAGCTTGGGACAGGGGAGGACCCAGTACTTC.

In its sample, this clone was seen a few times. The J gene is TRBJ1-3, the V gene TRBV9; D is undetermined. CDR1 and CDR2 from the germline V gene are SGDLS and YYNGEE. This CDR3 comprises 16 residues. Trimming stripped 0 bases from V and 0 bases from J, with 10 bases between. This chain's CDR3 is CASSVVGANSGNTIYF. CDR3 DNA sequence: TGTGCCAGCAGCGTAGTTGGAGCTAACTCTGGAAACACCATATATTTT. Complete variable domain (other parts from reference TRBV9 and TRBJ1-3): DSGVTQTPKHLITATGQRVTLRCSPRSGDLSVYWYQQSLDQGLQFLIQYYNGEERAKGNILERFSAQQFPDLHSELNLSSLELGDSALYFCASSVVGANSGNTIYFGEGSWLTVV.

This clone appeared a single time. This chain joins TRBV4-1 and TRBJ1-6, with D unclear. CDR1 is MGHRA, CDR2 YSYEKL, per germline. There are 19 residues in the CDR3. Trimming cost V 0 bases and J 0 bases, with 15 bases left between them. In DNA, the CDR3 is TGCGCCAGCAGCCAAGATGTGGTGGCTCACAGCTCCTATAATTCACCCCTCCACTTT. Translating gives CASSQDVVAHSSYNSPLHF.

Note on this clone: The junction does not match germline at one end; this may be a read error. This chain connects TRBV13 to TRBJ1-2; TRBD1 might be the D (5 bases). This CDR3 contains 11 residues. CDR1 PRHDT and CDR2 FYEKMQ come from the germline V gene (reference sequence). CDR3: CASRTNHGYTF. In DNA, the CDR3 is TGTGCGAGCAGGACAAACCATGGCTACACCTTC. Complete variable domain (other parts from reference TRBV13 and TRBJ1-2): AAGVIQSPRHLIKEKRETATLKCYPIPRHDTVYWYQQGPGQDPQFLISFYEKMQSDKGSIPDRFSAQQFSDYHSELNMSSLELGDSALYFCASRTNHGYTFGSGTRLTVV.

This clone appeared once. A junction end diverges from the germline sequence, so it may reflect a read error. The chain carries TRBV12-5 and TRBJ1-2; no firm D call. This CDR3 spans 13 amino acids. CDR1 is LGHNT, CDR2 FRNRAP, per germline. Here the CDR3 DNA reads TGTGCTAGTGGTTTTGACCTAACTCTTGAGTACGCCTTC. Its translation is CASGFDLTLEYAF.

The V and J genes are TRBV11-2 and TRBJ2-7; 8 bases map to TRBD1. CDR3 size: 16 residues. Germline loops: CDR1 SGHAT, CDR2 FQNNGV. The trim removed 1 base at V and 1 base at J, leaving 6 bases unmatched. Written as DNA, the CDR3 is TGTGCCAGCAGCTTAGGGGGACAGGTCGTTTCCTACGAGCAGTACTTC. As protein: CASSLGGQVVSYEQYF. The variable domain in full, with the rest retrieved from reference TRBV11-2 and TRBJ2-7, is EAGVAQSPRYKIIEKRQSVAFWCNPISGHATLYWYQQILGQGPKLLIQFQNNGVVDDSQLPKDRFSAERLKGVDSTLKIQPAKLEDSAVYLCASSLGGQVVSYEQYFGPGTRLTVT.

The chain has TRBV7-7 and TRBJ2-2; 8 positions match TRBD1. This CDR3 contains 15 residues. Unmatched junction bases numbered 5, after V lost 6 bases and J lost 2 bases. The germline V gene encodes CDR1 SSHAT and CDR2 FNYEAQ (reference sequence). The CDR3 is CASRPDRDNTGELFF. For the CDR3, the DNA is TGTGCCAGCAGACCGGACAGGGACAACACCGGGGAGCTGTTTTTT.

V usage is TRBV29-1 and J usage is TRBJ2-2; 8 bases match TRBD2. In germline, CDR1 is SQVTM, CDR2 ANQGSEA. CDR3 length: 16 amino acids. V was clipped by 5 bases and J by 4 bases; unmatched bases: 12. The CDR3 sequence: CSVQSGGGPGTGELFF. The CDR3, as DNA: TGCAGCGTTCAGTCGGGCGGGGGGCCCGGCACCGGGGAGCTGTTTTTT.

The chain couples TRBV7-9 to TRBJ2-7; D might be TRBD1 (6 bases). In germline, CDR1 is SEHNR, CDR2 FQNEAQ (reference sequence). V was clipped by 2 bases and J by 3 bases, with 8 bases between them. This CDR3 comprises 13 residues. CDR3 sequence reads: CASSLSRGYEQYF. CDR3 nucleotides: TGTGCCAGCAGCTTATCCAGGGGCTACGAGCAGTACTTC.

This clone has at least ten counts. The J gene is TRBJ1-1, the V gene TRBV4-3; TRBD1 is a possible D gene (5 bases). The CDR3 has 16 residues. Trimming stripped 2 bases from V and 0 bases from J, with 13 bases between. From germline, CDR1 is LGHNA and CDR2 YSLEER. The CDR3 region is CASSQSPGGVNTEAFF. CDR3 nucleotides: TGCGCCAGCAGCCAAAGCCCTGGGGGGGTGAACACTGAAGCTTTCTTT.

The chain is built from TRBV7-9 and TRBJ1-1; maybe TRBD1 (6 bases). V shed 6 bases and J shed 3 bases, with 11 bases lying between them. The CDR3 is 13 residues long. Germline values: CDR1 SEHNR, CDR2 FQNEAQ (reference sequence). The CDR3 nucleotides are TGTGCCAGCAGTCCGGACAGTGACACTGAAGCTTTCTTT. Translating gives CASSPDSDTEAFF. The full variable domain, in which reference TRBV7-9 and TRBJ1-1 provide the parts outside the CDR3, is DTGVSQNPRHKITKRGQNVTFRCDPISEHNRLYWYRQTLGQGPEFLTYFQNEAQLEKSRLLSDRFSAERPKGSFSTLEIQRTEQGDSAMYLCASSPDSDTEAFFGQGTRLTVV.

This sequence joins TRBV7-2 and TRBJ2-1; D remains unclear. V was pared by 5 bases and J by 0 bases, with 14 bases between. The CDR3 consists of 16 residues. Germline-derived CDR1 and CDR2 are SGHTA and FQGNSA. The CDR3 DNA follows: TGTGCCAGCAGCCCGAATTGGGCGCTCTCCTACAATGAGCAGTTCTTC. Translating gives CASSPNWALSYNEQFF.

Comments on this clone: Distinct nucleotide sequences in the sample also encode this CDR3. This sequence joins TRBV19 and TRBJ1-1; no clear D gene. Germline loops: CDR1 LNHDA, CDR2 SQIVND (reference sequence). The CDR3 runs to 12 residues. Trimming pared 2 bases from V and 1 base from J, leaving 2 bases between. CDR3 DNA: TGTGCCAGTAGTATAAGGAACACTGAAGCTTTCTTT. This gives the protein CASSIRNTEAFF.

This clone was seen a handful of times. The chain recombines TRBV5-1 with TRBJ2-5; D gene unclear. V lost 4 bases and J lost 1, with 17 bases in between. The CDR3 has 16 amino acids. The V gene's germline CDR1 is SGHRS and CDR2 YFSETQ. The CDR3 loop is CASSPDIWEAQETQYF. Here the CDR3 DNA reads TGCGCCAGCAGCCCCGACATCTGGGAAGCCCAAGAGACCCAGTACTTC. Filled out from reference TRBV5-1 and TRBJ2-5, the complete variable domain reads KAGVTQTPRYLIKTRGQQVTLSCSPISGHRSVSWYQQTPGQGLQFLFEYFSETQRNKGNFPGRFSGRQFSNSRSEMNVSTLELGDSALYLCASSPDIWEAQETQYFGPGTRLLVL.

The V and J genes are TRBV27 and TRBJ2-7, with a possible D match to TRBD2 (6 bases). V was pared by 6 bases and J by 3 bases, with 12 bases between. There are 13 residues in the CDR3. The V gene's germline CDR1 is MNHEY and CDR2 SMNVEV (reference sequence). This CDR3 reads CASSRGLHYEQYF. As DNA, the CDR3 is TGTGCCAGCAGCCGGGGACTCCACTACGAGCAGTACTTC.

The chain employs TRBV7-9 and TRBJ2-5; 9 nucleotides align to TRBD1. V dropped 5 bases and J dropped 4; count of bases not matched to a gene: 5. Germline CDR1 is SEHNR and CDR2 is FQNEAQ (reference sequence). The CDR3 runs 14 residues. The CDR3 bases are TGTGCCAGCAGCGGCCGGGACAGGGTAGAGACCCAGTACTTC. Translated: CASSGRDRVETQYF.

The rearrangement links TRBV5-1 to TRBJ2-1, with D maybe TRBD1 (5 bases). The CDR3 has 14 residues. V was pared by 2 bases and J by 7 bases, with 13 bases between. CDR1 is SGHRS, CDR2 YFSETQ, per germline. This chain's CDR3 is CASSFRAGQNEQFF. The CDR3 coding sequence is TGCGCCAGCAGCTTTCGGGCAGGGCAGAATGAGCAGTTCTTC.

The rearrangement uses TRBV29-1 and TRBJ1-2; 11 nucleotides align to TRBD1. V shed 8 bases, J shed 0 bases, and the junction held 17 bases outside the gene matches. The CDR3 loop spans 18 amino acids. Germline CDR1 SQVTM, CDR2 ANQGSEA. The CDR3 nucleotides are TGCAGCAACCGTGGACAGGGGGCTCTAGTCTCACCTAACTATGGCTACACCTTC. Residues: CSNRGQGALVSPNYGYTF.

The chain is built from TRBV30 and TRBJ2-5; 7 nucleotides line up with TRBD2. The end of the DNA is better explained by TRBJ2-7, so the J call may be wrong. Per the germline V gene, CDR1 is GTSNPN and CDR2 is SVGIG (reference sequence). CDR3 length equals 13 residues. CDR3 residues: CAWATGLGNEQYF. The CDR3, as DNA: TGTGCCTGGGCCACAGGACTAGGAAACGAGCAGTACTTC.

J is TRBJ1-2 and V is TRBV15, with D hard to call. V was clipped by 1 base and J by 1 base, with 7 bases between them. CDR1 and CDR2 from the germline V gene are LNHNV and YYDKDF (reference sequence). The CDR3 length is 14 residues. The CDR3 sequence is CATSRAGINYGYTF. The CDR3 bases are TGTGCCACCAGCAGAGCTGGGATTAACTATGGCTACACCTTC.